The T cell receptor (beta chain) under discussion was sequenced for a study of shared clonotypes between healthy human individuals. Some clones are missing from TCRdb's copy, which holds only in-frame ones; the method was immunoSEQ multiplex PCR. In the table there are about 2 million clones, 85% to 95% of which are singletons. Germline values: CDR1 SNHLY, CDR2 FYNNEI. V lost 6 bases, J lost 4 bases, and 6 bases lay in between. The length of the CDR3 is 12 residues. This TCR derives from a man younger than 35 in good health. The rearrangement uses TRBV2 and TRBJ1-4; tentative D call: TRBD1 (5 bases). What was sequenced was naive CD4+ T cells sorted from blood. Subset reported: CD45RA+ positively selected. DNA for the CDR3: TGTGCCAGCAGGAGGGGTAATGAAAAACTGTTTTTT. Its protein is CASRRGNEKLFF.